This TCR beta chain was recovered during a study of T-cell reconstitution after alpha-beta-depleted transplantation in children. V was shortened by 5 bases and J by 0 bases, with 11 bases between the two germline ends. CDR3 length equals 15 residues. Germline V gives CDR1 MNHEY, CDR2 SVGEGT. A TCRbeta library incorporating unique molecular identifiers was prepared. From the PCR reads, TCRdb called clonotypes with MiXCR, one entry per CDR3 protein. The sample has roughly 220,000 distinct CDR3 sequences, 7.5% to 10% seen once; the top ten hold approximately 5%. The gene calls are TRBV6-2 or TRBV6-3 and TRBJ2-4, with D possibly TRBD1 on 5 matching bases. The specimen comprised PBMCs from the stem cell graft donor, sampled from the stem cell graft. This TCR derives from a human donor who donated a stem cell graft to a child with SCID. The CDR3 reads CASSPGHLAKNIQYF. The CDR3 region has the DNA TGTGCCAGCAGTCCCGGACATCTAGCCAAAAACATTCAGTACTTC.